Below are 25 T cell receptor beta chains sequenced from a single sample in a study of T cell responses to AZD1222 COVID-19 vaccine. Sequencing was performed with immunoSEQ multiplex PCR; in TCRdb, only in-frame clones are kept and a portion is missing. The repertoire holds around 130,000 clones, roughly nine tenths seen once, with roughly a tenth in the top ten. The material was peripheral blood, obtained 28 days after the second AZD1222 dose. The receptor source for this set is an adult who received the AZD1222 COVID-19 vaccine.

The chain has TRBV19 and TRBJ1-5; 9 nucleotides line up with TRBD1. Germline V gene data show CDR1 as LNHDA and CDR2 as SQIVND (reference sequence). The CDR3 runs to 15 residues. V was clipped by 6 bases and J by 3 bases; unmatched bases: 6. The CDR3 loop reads CASSLGTGTNQPQHF. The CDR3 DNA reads TGTGCCAGTAGCCTCGGGACAGGGACCAATCAGCCCCAGCATTTT.

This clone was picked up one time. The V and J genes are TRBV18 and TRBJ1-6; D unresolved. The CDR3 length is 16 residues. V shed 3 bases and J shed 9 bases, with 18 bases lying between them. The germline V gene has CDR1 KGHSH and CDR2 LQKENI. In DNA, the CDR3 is TGTGCCAGCTCACCCGCCTCGGGGTCCCAAATTTCACCCCTCCACTTT. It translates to CASSPASGSQISPLHF.

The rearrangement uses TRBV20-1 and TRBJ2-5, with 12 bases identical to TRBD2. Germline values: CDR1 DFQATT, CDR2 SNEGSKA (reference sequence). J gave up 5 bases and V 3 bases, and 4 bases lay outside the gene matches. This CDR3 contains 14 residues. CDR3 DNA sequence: TGCAGTGCTAGTCTAGCGGGGGGGCCGGAGACCCAGTACTTC. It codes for CSASLAGGPETQYF.

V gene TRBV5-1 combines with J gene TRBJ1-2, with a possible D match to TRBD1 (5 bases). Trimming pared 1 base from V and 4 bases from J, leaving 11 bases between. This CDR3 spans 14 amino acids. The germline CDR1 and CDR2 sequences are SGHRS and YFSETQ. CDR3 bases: TGCGCCAGCAGCTTGTTGGGGGTCGCCTATGGCTACACCTTC. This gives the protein CASSLLGVAYGYTF.

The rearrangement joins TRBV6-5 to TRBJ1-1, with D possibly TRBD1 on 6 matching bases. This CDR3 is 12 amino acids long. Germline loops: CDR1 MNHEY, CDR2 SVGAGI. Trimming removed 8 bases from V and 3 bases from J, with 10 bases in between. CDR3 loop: CASQDRYTEAFF. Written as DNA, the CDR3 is TGTGCCAGCCAGGACAGATACACTGAAGCTTTCTTT.

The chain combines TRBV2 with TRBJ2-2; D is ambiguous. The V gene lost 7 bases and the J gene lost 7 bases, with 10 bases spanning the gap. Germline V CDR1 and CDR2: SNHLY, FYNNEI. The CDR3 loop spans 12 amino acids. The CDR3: CASTTRGGELFF. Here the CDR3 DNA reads TGTGCCAGCACTACGAGAGGCGGGGAGCTGTTTTTT. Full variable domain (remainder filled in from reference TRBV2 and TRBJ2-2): EPEVTQTPSHQVTQMGQEVILRCVPISNHLYFYWYRQILGQKVEFLVSFYNNEISEKSEIFDDQFSVERPDGSNFTLKIRSTKLEDSAMYFCASTTRGGELFFGEGSRLTVL.

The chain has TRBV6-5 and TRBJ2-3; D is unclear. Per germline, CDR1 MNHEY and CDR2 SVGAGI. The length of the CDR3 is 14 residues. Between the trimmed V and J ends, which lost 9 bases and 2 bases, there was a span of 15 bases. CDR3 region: CASRSALLTDTQYF. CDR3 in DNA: TGTGCCAGTCGGTCGGCCCTACTCACAGATACGCAGTATTTT.

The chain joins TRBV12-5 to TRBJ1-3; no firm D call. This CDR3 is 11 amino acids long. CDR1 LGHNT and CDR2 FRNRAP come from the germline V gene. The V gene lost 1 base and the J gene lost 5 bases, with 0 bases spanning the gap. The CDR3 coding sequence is TGTGCTAGTGGTTTGGGAAACACCATATATTTT. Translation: CASGLGNTIYF.

The CDR3 DNA reads TGCGCCAGCAGCTTAGGGACGACGGGACGTACTGAAGCTTTCTTT. It translates to CASSLGTTGRTEAFF. The chain is built from TRBV5-1 and TRBJ1-1; D perhaps matches TRBD1 (5 bases). This CDR3 has 15 amino acids. Deletions cut 2 bases from V and 5 bases from J, with 16 bases between. Germline V gives CDR1 SGHRS, CDR2 YFSETQ.

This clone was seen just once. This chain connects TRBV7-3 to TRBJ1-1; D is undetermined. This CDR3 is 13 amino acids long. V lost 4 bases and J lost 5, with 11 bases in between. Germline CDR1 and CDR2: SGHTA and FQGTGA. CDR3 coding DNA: TGTGCCAGCAGCTCAAACGGAAAAACTGAAGCTTTCTTT. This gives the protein CASSSNGKTEAFF.

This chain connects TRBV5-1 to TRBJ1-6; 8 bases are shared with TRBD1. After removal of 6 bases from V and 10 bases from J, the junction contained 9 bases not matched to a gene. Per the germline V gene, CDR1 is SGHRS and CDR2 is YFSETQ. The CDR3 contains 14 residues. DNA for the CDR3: TGCGCCAGCAAACCGGGACAGGTGGACTCACCCCTCCACTTT. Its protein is CASKPGQVDSPLHF.

The CDR3 region is CASSIVGAGELFF. CDR3 coding DNA: TGTGCCAGTAGTATAGTGGGGGCCGGGGAGCTGTTTTTT. This chain connects TRBV19 to TRBJ2-2; D tentatively reads TRBD1 or TRBD2 (5 bases each). The CDR3 is made up of 13 amino acids. Germline CDR1 LNHDA, CDR2 SQIVND (reference sequence). V gave up 1 base and J gave up 6 bases, with 6 bases separating them.

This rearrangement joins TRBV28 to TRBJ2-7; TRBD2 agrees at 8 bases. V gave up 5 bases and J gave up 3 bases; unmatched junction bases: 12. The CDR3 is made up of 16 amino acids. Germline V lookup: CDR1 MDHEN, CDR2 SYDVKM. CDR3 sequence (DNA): TGTGCCAGCAGTCCCGCCGGCCTAGCGGGTGTCTACGAGCAGTACTTC. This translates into CASSPAGLAGVYEQYF.

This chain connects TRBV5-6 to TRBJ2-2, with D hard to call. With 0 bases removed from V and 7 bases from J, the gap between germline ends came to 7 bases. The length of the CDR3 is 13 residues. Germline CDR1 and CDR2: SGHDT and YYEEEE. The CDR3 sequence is CASSLGTGGELFF. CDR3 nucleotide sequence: TGTGCCAGCAGCTTGGGGACCGGCGGGGAGCTGTTTTTT.

This CDR3 is CASSLVTGASTDTQYF. The CDR3 DNA follows: TGTGCCAGCAGCCTTGTGACGGGGGCAAGCACAGATACGCAGTATTTT. The rearrangement links TRBV7-2 to TRBJ2-3; D assignment may be TRBD1 or TRBD2 (6 bases each). Germline CDR1 reads SGHTA; CDR2 reads FQGNSA. CDR3 length equals 16 residues. V gave up 5 bases and J gave up 0 bases, with 15 bases separating them. Full variable domain (rest looked up from reference TRBV7-2 and TRBJ2-3): GAGVSQSPSNKVTEKGKDVELRCDPISGHTALYWYRQSLGQGLEFLIYFQGNSAPDKSGLPSDRFSAERTGGSVSTLTIQRTQQEDSAVYLCASSLVTGASTDTQYFGPGTRLTVL.

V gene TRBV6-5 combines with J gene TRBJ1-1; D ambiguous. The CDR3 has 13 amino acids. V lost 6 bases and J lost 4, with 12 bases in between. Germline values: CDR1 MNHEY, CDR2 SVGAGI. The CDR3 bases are TGTGCCAGCAGCTTTACTCGCGGCACTGAAGCTTTCTTT. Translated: CASSFTRGTEAFF.

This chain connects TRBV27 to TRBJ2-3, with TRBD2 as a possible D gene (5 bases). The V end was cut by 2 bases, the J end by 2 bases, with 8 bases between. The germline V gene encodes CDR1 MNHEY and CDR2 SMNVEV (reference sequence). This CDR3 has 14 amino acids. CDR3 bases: TGTGCCAGCAGTTTAGAGCGGTACACAGATACGCAGTATTTT. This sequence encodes CASSLERYTDTQYF.

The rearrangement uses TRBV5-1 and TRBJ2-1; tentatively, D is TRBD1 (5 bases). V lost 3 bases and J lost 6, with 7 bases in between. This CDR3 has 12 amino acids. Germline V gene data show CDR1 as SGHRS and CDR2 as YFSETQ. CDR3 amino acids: CASSYQGNEQFF. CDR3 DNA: TGCGCCAGCAGCTATCAGGGCAATGAGCAGTTCTTC.

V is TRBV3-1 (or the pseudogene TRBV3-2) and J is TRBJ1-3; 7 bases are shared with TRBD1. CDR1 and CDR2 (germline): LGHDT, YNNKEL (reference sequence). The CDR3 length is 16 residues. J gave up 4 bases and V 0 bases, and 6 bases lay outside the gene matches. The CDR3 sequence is CASSQDLGTVGNTIYF. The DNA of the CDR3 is TGTGCCAGCAGCCAAGATCTTGGGACAGTCGGAAACACCATATATTTT.

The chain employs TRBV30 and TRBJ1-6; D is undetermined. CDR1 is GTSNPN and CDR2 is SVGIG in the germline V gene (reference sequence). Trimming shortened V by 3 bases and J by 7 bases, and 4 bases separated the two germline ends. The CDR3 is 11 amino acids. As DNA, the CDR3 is TGTGCCTGGAGAGGGAATTCACCCCTCCACTTT. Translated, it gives CAWRGNSPLHF.

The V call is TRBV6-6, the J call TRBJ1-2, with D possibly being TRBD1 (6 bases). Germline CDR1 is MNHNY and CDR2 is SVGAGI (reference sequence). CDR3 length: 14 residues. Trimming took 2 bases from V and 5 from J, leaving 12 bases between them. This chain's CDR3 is CASSYGGAEYGYTF. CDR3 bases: TGTGCCAGCAGTTACGGGGGGGCTGAATATGGCTACACCTTC.

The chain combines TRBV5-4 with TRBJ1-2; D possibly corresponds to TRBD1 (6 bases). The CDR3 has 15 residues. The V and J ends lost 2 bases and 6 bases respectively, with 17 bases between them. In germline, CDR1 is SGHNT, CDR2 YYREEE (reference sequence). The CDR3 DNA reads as TGTGCCAGCAGCTTCCCCCGGGGGAGGGGGGATGGCTACACCTTC. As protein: CASSFPRGRGDGYTF.

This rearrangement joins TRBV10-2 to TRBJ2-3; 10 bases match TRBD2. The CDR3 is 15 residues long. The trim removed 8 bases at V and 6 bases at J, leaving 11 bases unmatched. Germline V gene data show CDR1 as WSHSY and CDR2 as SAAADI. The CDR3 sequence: CASSGLAGVGDTQYF. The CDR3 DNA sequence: TGCGCCAGCTCGGGGCTAGCGGGAGTCGGGGATACGCAGTATTTT.

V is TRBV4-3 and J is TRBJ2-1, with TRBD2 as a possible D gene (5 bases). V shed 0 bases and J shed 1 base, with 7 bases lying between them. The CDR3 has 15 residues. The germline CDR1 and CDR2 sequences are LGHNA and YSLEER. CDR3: CASSQDRTSYNEQFF. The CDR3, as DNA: TGCGCCAGCAGCCAAGATCGGACTTCCTACAATGAGCAGTTCTTC.

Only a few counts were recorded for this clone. The CDR3: CASSGQLNTEAFF. DNA for the CDR3: TGTGCCAGCAGCGGACAGTTGAACACTGAAGCTTTCTTT. The chain is built from TRBV2 and TRBJ1-1; tentatively, D is TRBD1 (6 bases). V was shortened by 6 bases and J by 0 bases, with 8 bases between the two germline ends. CDR1 SNHLY and CDR2 FYNNEI come from the germline V gene. The CDR3 sequence is 13 residues long.